The clone carrying this T cell receptor beta chain was counted a few times. This specimen belongs to a study of technical replicates of blood from several donors. V shed 7 bases and J 1 base; nucleotides not matched to a gene: 2. The CDR3 has 13 amino acids. The germline V gene has CDR1 MNHEY and CDR2 SMNVEV (reference sequence). This table comes from immunoSEQ multiplex PCR, and its TCRdb copy is limited to in-frame clones, with some not included. Counted here are tens of thousands of clones, 94% occurring once; the ten biggest clones make up over 0.35%. The receptor comes from a human donor in good health. The specimen sequenced was T cells isolated from PBMCs. The chain combines TRBV27 with TRBJ1-1, with 8 positions matching TRBD1. This chain's CDR3 is CASTGTGNTEAFF. CDR3 sequence (DNA): TGTGCCAGCACCGGGACAGGGAACACTGAAGCTTTCTTT.